One T cell receptor (beta chain) is described in this entry. Antigen: not known. The data were taken from a study of blood T cells in healthy people across ages. The study, taken as a whole, reports: Per million T cells, TCR beta diversity dropped about linearly as age rose.

Looked up from germline, CDR1 is SGHDT and CDR2 is YYEEEE. The CDR3 length is 16 residues. Trimming at V came to 2 bases and at J to 2 bases, leaving 4 bases not matched to a gene. Primed by a sample-barcoded 5' primer and a J-beta primer mix, a second PCR proceeded for roughly 7 to 11 cycles. Via MiXCR, TCRdb re-called the 5' RACE reads, giving one row per CDR3 protein. The sample contains about 1.6 million distinct CDR3 sequences, approximately 32% of which appear only once. The source material was blood. This rearrangement joins TRBV5-6 to TRBJ1-2; 12 bases line up with TRBD1. The origin of this receptor is a woman aged 30 to 39 in good health. CDR3 protein: CASSFGTGGRNYGYTF. DNA for the CDR3: TGTGCCAGCAGCTTTGGGACAGGGGGCAGGAACTATGGCTACACCTTC. The full variable domain, with the rest looked up from reference TRBV5-6 and TRBJ1-2, is DAGVTQSPTHLIKTRGQQVTLRCSPKSGHDTVSWYQQALGQGPQFIFQYYEEEERQRGNFPDRFSGHQFPNYSSELNVNALLLGDSALYLCASSFGTGGRNYGYTFGSGTRLTVV.